These 16 T cell receptor beta chains came from one sample sequenced in a study of shared clonotypes between healthy human individuals. Clones were read by immunoSEQ multiplex PCR, and TCRdb kept only the in-frame ones, dropping some. The sample lists about 2.1 million clones; approximately 94% were seen once. Positively selected for CCR7, the CD45RO-negative cells used as naive CD8 cells excluded terminally differentiated effector memory CD45RA+ cells. Sample: naive CD8+ T cells from PBMCs. The receptor set was obtained from a man between 18 and 29 years old in good health. Some clones in this sample may be carry-over from other donors' samples.

This sequence joins TRBV9 and TRBJ2-3, with unresolved D. The CDR3 loop spans 13 amino acids. V lost 4 bases and J lost 5, with 11 bases in between. Germline loops: CDR1 SGDLS, CDR2 YYNGEE. The CDR3 is CASSPPEGDTQYF. The CDR3 nucleotides read TGTGCCAGCAGCCCACCCGAAGGAGATACGCAGTATTTT.

Concerning this clone itself: Other nucleotide sequences from this sample produce the same CDR3. This chain joins TRBV7-9 and TRBJ2-7, with 10 nucleotides matching TRBD1. With 4 bases clipped from V and 4 bases from J, the junction kept 4 bases outside the gene matches. The CDR3 is made up of 14 amino acids. Germline CDR1 SEHNR, CDR2 FQNEAQ (reference sequence). The CDR3 region is CASSSDRGLYEQYF. Written as DNA, the CDR3 is TGTGCCAGCAGCTCCGACAGGGGGCTATACGAGCAGTACTTC.

The chain couples TRBV27 to TRBJ2-7; 14 bases line up with TRBD2. This CDR3 is 16 amino acids long. The J segment lost 6 bases and the V segment lost 6 bases, leaving 10 bases of the junction unmatched. Per germline, CDR1 MNHEY and CDR2 SMNVEV (reference sequence). The CDR3 loop is CASRGGLAGGGVEQYF. The CDR3 nucleotides read TGTGCCAGCAGAGGCGGACTAGCGGGAGGCGGGGTCGAGCAGTACTTC.

The chain joins TRBV29-1 to TRBJ2-1; 11 nucleotides match TRBD2. Per the germline V gene, CDR1 is SQVTM and CDR2 is ANQGSEA. V lost 1 base to trimming and J lost 4 bases; unmatched junction nucleotides: 6. This CDR3 is 16 amino acids long. CDR3 region: CSVEVVASGRYNEQFF. The DNA of the CDR3 is TGCAGCGTTGAAGTGGTAGCTAGCGGGAGGTACAATGAGCAGTTCTTC.

This clone was recorded once. The rearrangement joins TRBV9 to TRBJ1-1; D ambiguous. The CDR3 totals 12 residues. Germline-derived CDR1 and CDR2 are SGDLS and YYNGEE. The ends were cut back, 4 bases at V and 11 bases at J, with 15 bases in the middle. CDR3 loop: CASSPVLLPAFF. The CDR3 coding sequence is TGTGCCAGCAGCCCCGTGCTTCTCCCCGCTTTCTTT. The full variable domain, completed using reference TRBV9 and TRBJ1-1, is DSGVTQTPKHLITATGQRVTLRCSPRSGDLSVYWYQQSLDQGLQFLIQYYNGEERAKGNILERFSAQQFPDLHSELNLSSLELGDSALYFCASSPVLLPAFFGQGTRLTVV.

This chain uses TRBV23-1 with TRBJ1-3; TRBD1 might be the D (6 bases). TRBV23-1 is assigned to the ORF class and has an uncertain function. V lost 11 bases and J lost 7, with 18 bases in between. The CDR3 has 13 residues. The CDR3 is CASGGPQGNTIYF. In DNA form, the CDR3 reads TGCGCCTCTGGCGGTCCCCAGGGGAACACCATATATTTT.

Comments on this clone: Other DNA sequences in this specimen translate into the identical CDR3. The chain combines TRBV11-2 with TRBJ2-2; no definite D call. V was trimmed by 4 bases and J by 5 bases, leaving 5 bases between them. The CDR3 totals 12 residues. Germline lookup yields CDR1 SGHAT and CDR2 FQNNGV. CDR3 nucleotides: TGTGCCAGCAGCTACTCAACCGGGGAGCTGTTTTTT. This codes for CASSYSTGELFF.

This sequence joins TRBV29-1 and TRBJ1-2; perhaps TRBD1 as D (5 bases). V gave up 3 bases and J gave up 5 bases, with 19 bases separating them. This CDR3 is built from 15 residues. Germline CDR1 is SQVTM and CDR2 is ANQGSEA. The CDR3 region has the DNA TGCAGCGTTGATCTGGGTCCCCAGGGAGGGTATGGCTACACCTTC. This sequence encodes CSVDLGPQGGYGYTF. The full variable domain, its missing parts supplied by reference TRBV29-1 and TRBJ1-2, is SAVISQKPSRDICQRGTSLTIQCQVDSQVTMMFWYRQQPGQSLTLIATANQGSEATYESGFVIDKFPISRPNLTFSTLTVSNMSPEDSSIYLCSVDLGPQGGYGYTFGSGTRLTVV.

The J gene is TRBJ2-1, the V gene TRBV11-2, with D possibly TRBD2 on 5 matching bases. V was cut by 1 base and J by 8 bases, with 18 bases left in between. CDR1 and CDR2 (germline): SGHAT, FQNNGV. This CDR3 has 16 residues. DNA for the CDR3: TGTGCCAGCAGCTTAGGCCCTGGGTCTATGAGGGATGAGCAGTTCTTC. Encoded protein: CASSLGPGSMRDEQFF.

The rearrangement uses TRBV28 and TRBJ1-2, with 8 bases that match TRBD1. The J segment lost 3 bases and the V segment lost 4 bases, leaving 13 bases of the junction unmatched. The CDR3 length is 17 residues. Germline CDR1 and CDR2: MDHEN and SYDVKM. CDR3 nucleotides: TGTGCCAGCAGTTCGACAACCTCCGGGACAGGAGACTATGGCTACACCTTC. Translating it yields CASSSTTSGTGDYGYTF.

This sequence joins TRBV7-2 and TRBJ1-2; unclear D gene. CDR3 length equals 12 residues. Trimming shortened V by 5 bases and J by 8 bases, and 12 bases separated the two germline ends. CDR1 and CDR2 from the germline V gene are SGHTA and FQGNSA. CDR3 sequence: CASSPMREGYTF. CDR3 nucleotides: TGTGCCAGCAGCCCCATGAGGGAAGGCTACACCTTC.

The chain is built from TRBV7-6 and TRBJ2-1; the D call may be TRBD1 or TRBD2 (6 bases each). CDR1 is SGHVS, CDR2 FNYEAQ, per germline. Trimming left V 0 bases short and J 3 bases short, with 15 bases between. The CDR3 covers 17 residues. The CDR3 spells CASSLARRGDGYNEQFF. CDR3 nucleotides: TGTGCCAGCAGCTTAGCGCGTAGGGGGGATGGCTACAATGAGCAGTTCTTC.

The genes are TRBV28 and TRBJ1-1; D not certain. In germline, CDR1 is MDHEN, CDR2 SYDVKM. The CDR3 is made up of 13 amino acids. CDR3 DNA: TGTGCTTGGGTTGGGCAGATTAACACTGAAGCTTTCTTT. This sequence encodes CAWVGQINTEAFF.

The chain has TRBV9 and TRBJ2-7; D may match TRBD1 or TRBD2 (5 bases each). The CDR3 is made up of 14 amino acids. V lost 4 bases, J lost 3 bases, and 14 bases lay in between. CDR1 and CDR2 (germline): SGDLS, YYNGEE. Here the CDR3 reads CASSPGTANYEQYF. The CDR3 region has the DNA TGTGCCAGCAGCCCCGGGACGGCTAACTACGAGCAGTACTTC.

This clone has only a few counts. This same CDR3 is encoded by further DNA sequences in the sample. V is TRBV6-5 and J is TRBJ1-1; no clear D gene. CDR3 length: 11 amino acids. Per the germline V gene, CDR1 is MNHEY and CDR2 is SVGAGI. The V and J ends lost 2 bases and 5 bases respectively, with 3 bases between them. CDR3 nucleotides: TGTGCCAGCAGTTACGGGACTGAAGCTTTCTTT. It yields the protein CASSYGTEAFF.

The chain employs TRBV5-6 and TRBJ2-7; D not certain. V lost 0 bases to trimming and J lost 2 bases, with 9 bases between them. The germline V gene has CDR1 SGHDT and CDR2 YYEEEE. This CDR3 has 14 residues. In DNA, the CDR3 is TGTGCCAGCAGCTTGGAAGGGTATCCCTACGAGCAGTACTTC. It translates to CASSLEGYPYEQYF.